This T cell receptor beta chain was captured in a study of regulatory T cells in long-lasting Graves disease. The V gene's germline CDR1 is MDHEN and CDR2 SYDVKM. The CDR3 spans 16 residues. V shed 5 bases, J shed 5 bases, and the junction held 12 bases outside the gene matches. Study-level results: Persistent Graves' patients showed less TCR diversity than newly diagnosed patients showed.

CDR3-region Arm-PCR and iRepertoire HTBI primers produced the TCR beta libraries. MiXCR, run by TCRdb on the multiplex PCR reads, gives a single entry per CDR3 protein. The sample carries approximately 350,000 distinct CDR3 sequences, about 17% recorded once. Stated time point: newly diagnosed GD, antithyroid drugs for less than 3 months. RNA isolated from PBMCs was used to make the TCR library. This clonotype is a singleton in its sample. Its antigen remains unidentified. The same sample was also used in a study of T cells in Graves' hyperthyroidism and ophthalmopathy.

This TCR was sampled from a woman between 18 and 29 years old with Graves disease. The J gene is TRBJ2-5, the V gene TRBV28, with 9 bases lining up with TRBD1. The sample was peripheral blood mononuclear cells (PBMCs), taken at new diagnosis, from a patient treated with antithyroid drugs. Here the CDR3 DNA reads TGTGCCAGCAGTGCGACCGGGACAGGGCGGGGGGAGACCCAGTACTTC. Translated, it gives CASSATGTGRGETQYF.